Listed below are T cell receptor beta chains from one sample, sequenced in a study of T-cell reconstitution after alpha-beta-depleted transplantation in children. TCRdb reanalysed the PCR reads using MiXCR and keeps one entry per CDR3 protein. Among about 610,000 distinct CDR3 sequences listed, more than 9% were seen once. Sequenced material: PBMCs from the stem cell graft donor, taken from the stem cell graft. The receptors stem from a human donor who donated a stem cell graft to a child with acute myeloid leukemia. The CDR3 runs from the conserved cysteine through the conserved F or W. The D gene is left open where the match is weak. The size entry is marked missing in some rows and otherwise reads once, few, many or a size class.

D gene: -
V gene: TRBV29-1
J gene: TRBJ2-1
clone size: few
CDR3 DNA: TGCAGCGTGGGACCGGGGCATGAGCAGTTCTTC
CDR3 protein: CSVGPGHEQFF

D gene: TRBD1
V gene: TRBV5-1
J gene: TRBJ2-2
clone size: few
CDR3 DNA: TGCGCCAGCAGCCAATGGGGACAGGAGAACACCGGGGAGCTGTTTTTT
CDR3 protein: CASSQWGQENTGELFF

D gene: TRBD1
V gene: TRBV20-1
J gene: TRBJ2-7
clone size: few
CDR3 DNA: TGCAGTGCTAGAGAAGACAGGGGGAGCTCCTACGAGCAGTACTTC
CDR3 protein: CSAREDRGSSYEQYF

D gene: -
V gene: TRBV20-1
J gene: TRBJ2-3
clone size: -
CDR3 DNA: TGCAGTGCTAGTTATGGAGATACGCAGTATTTT
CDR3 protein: CSASYGDTQYF

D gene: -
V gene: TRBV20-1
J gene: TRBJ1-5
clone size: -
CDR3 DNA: TGCAGTGCTAGAAAGCAGGGACGCAATCAGCCCCAGCATTTT
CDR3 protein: CSARKQGRNQPQHF

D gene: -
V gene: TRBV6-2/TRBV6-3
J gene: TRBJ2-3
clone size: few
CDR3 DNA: TGTGCCAGCAGTTACCCCCCCAGCGGAAGAAGCACAGATACGCAGTATTTT
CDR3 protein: CASSYPPSGRSTDTQYF

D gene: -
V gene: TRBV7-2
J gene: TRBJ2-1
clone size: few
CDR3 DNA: TGTGCTCAGCCCGGTCCGAGCTCCTACAATGAGCAGTTCTTC
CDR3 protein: CAQPGPSSYNEQFF

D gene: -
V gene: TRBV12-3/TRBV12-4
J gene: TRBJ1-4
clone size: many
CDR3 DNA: TGTGCCAGCAGCCCACTCCCGGGACACCCTAATGAAAAACTGTTTTTT
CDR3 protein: CASSPLPGHPNEKLFF

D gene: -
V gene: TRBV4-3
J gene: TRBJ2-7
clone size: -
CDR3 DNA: TGCGCCAGCAGCCCGTCGACGGGAGCCTACGAGCAGTACTTC
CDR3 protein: CASSPSTGAYEQYF

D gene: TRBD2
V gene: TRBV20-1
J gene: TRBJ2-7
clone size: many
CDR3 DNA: TGCAGTGCTAGTTTAGCGGGACTGGACGAGCAGTACTTC
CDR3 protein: CSASLAGLDEQYF

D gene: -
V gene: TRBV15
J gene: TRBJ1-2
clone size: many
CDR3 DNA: TGTGCCACCAGCAGAGACTTGAACTATGGCTACACCTTC
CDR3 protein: CATSRDLNYGYTF

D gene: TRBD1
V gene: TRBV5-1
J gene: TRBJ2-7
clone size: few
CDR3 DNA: TGCGCCAGCAGTTATTTGGGACAGGGTAACTACGAGCAGTACTTC
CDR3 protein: CASSYLGQGNYEQYF

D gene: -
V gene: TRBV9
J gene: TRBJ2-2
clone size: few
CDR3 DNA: TGTGCCAGCAGCGCTGGGATGGGACGGATTATAGTGGGGACCGGGGAGCTGTTTTTT
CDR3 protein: CASSAGMGRIIVGTGELFF

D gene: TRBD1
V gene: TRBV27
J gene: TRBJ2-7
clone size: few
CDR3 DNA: TGTGCCAGCAGCGAACGGGACAGGGCGATTAGCGAGCAGTACTTC
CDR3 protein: CASSERDRAISEQYF

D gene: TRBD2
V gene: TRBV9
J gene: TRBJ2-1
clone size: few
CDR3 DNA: TGTGCCAGCAGCGTAGTTCCAGCGGGAGGCCTCAGCTCCTACAATGAGCAGTTCTTC
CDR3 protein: CASSVVPAGGLSSYNEQFF

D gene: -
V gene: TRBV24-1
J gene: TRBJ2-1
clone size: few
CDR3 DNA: TGTGCCACCTTGGATCCGCTGGCAAATGAGCAGTTCTTC
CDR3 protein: CATLDPLANEQFF

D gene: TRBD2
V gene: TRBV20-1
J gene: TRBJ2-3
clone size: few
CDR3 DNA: TGCAGTGCGGGAACTAGCGGGAGACCAGATACGCAGTATTTT
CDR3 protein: CSAGTSGRPDTQYF

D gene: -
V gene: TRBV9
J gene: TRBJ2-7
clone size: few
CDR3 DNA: TGTGCCAGCAGCGAACGGGACTTTCCCTACGAGCAGTACTTC
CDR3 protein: CASSERDFPYEQYF

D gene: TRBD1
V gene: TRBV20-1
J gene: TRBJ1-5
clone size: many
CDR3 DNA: TGCAGTGCGTCGGACAGGCCTGATCAGCCCCAGCATTTT
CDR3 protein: CSASDRPDQPQHF

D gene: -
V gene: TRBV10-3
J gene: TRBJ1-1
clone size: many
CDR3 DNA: TGTGCCATCAGTGGCAGCCAGAACACTGAAGCTTTCTTT
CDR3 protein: CAISGSQNTEAFF

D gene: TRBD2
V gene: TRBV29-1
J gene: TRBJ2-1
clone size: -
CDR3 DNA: TGCAGCGTTGATGTTAGCGGGAATGAGCAGTTCTTC
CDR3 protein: CSVDVSGNEQFF

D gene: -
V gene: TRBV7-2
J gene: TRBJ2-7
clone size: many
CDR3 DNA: TGTGCCAGCAGCTTAGTCCGGGACCGCAGCGAGCAGTACTTC
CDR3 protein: CASSLVRDRSEQYF

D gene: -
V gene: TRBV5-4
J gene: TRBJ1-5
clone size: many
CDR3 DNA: TGTGCCAGCAGCTTGGGGACGGCCCAGGGGCAGCCCCAGCATTTT
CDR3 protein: CASSLGTAQGQPQHF

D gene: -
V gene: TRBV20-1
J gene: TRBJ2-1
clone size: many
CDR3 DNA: TGCAGTGCAACCCCTGAAGGACCAATTACCCCAGGGAATGAGCAGTTCTTC
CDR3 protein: CSATPEGPITPGNEQFF

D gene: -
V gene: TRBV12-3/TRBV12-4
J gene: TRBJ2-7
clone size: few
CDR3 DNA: TGTGCCAGCAGGGGGACGGTCGCCTACGAGCAGTACTTC
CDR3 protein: CASRGTVAYEQYF

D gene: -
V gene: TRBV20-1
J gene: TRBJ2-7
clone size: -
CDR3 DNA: TGCAGTGCTAGACTTCCTTCCCTCTGGGAGCAGTACTTC
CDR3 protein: CSARLPSLWEQYF

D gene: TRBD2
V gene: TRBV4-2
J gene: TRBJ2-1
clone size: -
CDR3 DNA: TGTGCCAGCAGCCTCCCACCCACTAGCGCTGGCTCCTACAATGAGCAGTTCTTC
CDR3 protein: CASSLPPTSAGSYNEQFF

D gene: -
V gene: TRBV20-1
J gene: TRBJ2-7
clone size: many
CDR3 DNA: TGCAGCGCCTTGGGCTACGAGCAGTACTTC
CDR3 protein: CSALGYEQYF

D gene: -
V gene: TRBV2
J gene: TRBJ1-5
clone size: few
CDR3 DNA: TGTGCCAGCAGTGAGGGAAGGATAGGCAATCAGCCCCAGCATTTT
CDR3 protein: CASSEGRIGNQPQHF

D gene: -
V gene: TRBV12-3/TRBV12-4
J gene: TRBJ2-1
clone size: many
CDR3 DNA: TGTGCCAGCACTAGTTTGTGGCAGGGCTTTTCTGACAATGAGCAGTTCTTC
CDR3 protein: CASTSLWQGFSDNEQFF

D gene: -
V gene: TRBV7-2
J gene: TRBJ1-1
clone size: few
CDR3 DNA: TGTGCCAGCAGCTTAGGCCGAACAGGGAGTGAAGCTTTCTTT
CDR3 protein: CASSLGRTGSEAFF

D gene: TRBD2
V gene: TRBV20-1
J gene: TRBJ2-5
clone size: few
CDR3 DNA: TGCAGTGCGGGCGGGTTAGCGGGAGTGGGGCAAGAGACCCAGTACTTC
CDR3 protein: CSAGGLAGVGQETQYF

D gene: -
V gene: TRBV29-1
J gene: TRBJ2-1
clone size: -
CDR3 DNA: TGCAGCGTTGAACTCCGATCGGGGAGGGAGCAGTTCTTC
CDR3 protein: CSVELRSGREQFF

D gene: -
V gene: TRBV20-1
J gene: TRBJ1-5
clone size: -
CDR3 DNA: TGCAGTGCCTCTACCGACAGGTTAAATCAGCCCCAGCATTTT
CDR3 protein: CSASTDRLNQPQHF

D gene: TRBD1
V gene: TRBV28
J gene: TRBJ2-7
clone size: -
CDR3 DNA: TGTGCCAGCAGTACTCTTAGGGACAGGGGTTTCCACGAGCAGTACTTC
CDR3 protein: CASSTLRDRGFHEQYF

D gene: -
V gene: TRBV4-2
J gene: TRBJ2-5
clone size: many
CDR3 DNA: TGTGCCAGCAGCCAAGATCCAGTACAAGAGACCCAGTACTTC
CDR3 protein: CASSQDPVQETQYF

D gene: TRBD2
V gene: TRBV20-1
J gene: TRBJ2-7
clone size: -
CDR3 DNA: TGCAGTGCTAGAATCAGCGGGAGCTACGAGCAGTACTTC
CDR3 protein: CSARISGSYEQYF

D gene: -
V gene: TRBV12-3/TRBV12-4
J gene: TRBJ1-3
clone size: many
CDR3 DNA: TGTGCCAGCAGTCCCCAAACTGGAAACACCATATATTTT
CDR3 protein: CASSPQTGNTIYF

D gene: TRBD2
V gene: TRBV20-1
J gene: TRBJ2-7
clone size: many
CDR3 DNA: TGCAGTGCTAGTGTGGGCGGGAGGGGCAACGAGCAGTACTTC
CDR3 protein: CSASVGGRGNEQYF

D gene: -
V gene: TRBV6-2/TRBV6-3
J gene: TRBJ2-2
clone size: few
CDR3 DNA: TGTGCCAGCAGTTACTCGAGGGTTGGCGGGGAGCTGTTTTTT
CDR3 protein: CASSYSRVGGELFF

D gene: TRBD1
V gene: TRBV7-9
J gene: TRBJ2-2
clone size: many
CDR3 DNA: TGTGCCAGCAGAACTGGGACAGGGCGCCCCGGGGAGCTGTTTTTT
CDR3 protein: CASRTGTGRPGELFF

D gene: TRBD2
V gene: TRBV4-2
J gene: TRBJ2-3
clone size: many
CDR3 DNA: TGTGCCAGCAGCCCCCGACTAGCGGGAATGGATACGCAGTATTTT
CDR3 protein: CASSPRLAGMDTQYF

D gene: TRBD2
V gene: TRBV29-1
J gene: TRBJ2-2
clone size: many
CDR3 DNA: TGCAGCACTCGGCGACTGGGTAGCGGGAGGGCCGGGGAGCTGTTTTTT
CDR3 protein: CSTRRLGSGRAGELFF

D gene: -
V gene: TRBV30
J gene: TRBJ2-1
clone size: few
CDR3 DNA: TGTGCCTGGAGTGGGCGGGGTTTGAATGAGCAGTTCTTC
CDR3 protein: CAWSGRGLNEQFF

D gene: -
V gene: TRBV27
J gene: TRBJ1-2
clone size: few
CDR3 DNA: TGTGCCAGCAGTTTACGAGGGGAAGACTACACCTTC
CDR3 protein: CASSLRGEDYTF

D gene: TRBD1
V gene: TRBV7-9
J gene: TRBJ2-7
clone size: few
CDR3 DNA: TGTGCCAGCAGGGGACAGGCCTCCTACGAGCAGTACTTC
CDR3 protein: CASRGQASYEQYF

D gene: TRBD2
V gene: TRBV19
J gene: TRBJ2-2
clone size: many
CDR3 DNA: TGTGCCAGTAGTATCGCGGGAGGGCCCACCGGGGAGCTGTTTTTT
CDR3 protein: CASSIAGGPTGELFF

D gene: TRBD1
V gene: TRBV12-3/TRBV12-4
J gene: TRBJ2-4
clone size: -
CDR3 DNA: TGTGCCAGCAGTTCGACGACAGGGAACATTCAGTACTTC
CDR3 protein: CASSSTTGNIQYF

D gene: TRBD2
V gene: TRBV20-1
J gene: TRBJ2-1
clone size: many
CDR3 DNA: TGCAGTGCTAGGTCCAGCGGGAGTTATGAGCAGTTCTTC
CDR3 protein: CSARSSGSYEQFF

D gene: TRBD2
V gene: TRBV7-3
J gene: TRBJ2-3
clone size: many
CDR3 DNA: TGTGCCAGCAGCTCCCTAGCGGGAAAAGGCACAGATACGCAGTATTTT
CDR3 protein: CASSSLAGKGTDTQYF

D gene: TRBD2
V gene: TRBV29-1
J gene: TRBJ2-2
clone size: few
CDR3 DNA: TGCAGCGTGATGCGGGGGGCAGAGGAGCTGTTTTTT
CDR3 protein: CSVMRGAEELFF

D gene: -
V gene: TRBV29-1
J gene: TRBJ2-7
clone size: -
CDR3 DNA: TGCAGCGTTACCCGGGACTTATACGAGCAGTACTTC
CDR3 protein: CSVTRDLYEQYF

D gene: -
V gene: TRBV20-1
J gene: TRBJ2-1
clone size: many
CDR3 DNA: TGCAGTGCTGACTTGGGGGTACGAGAGCAGTTCTTC
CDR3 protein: CSADLGVREQFF

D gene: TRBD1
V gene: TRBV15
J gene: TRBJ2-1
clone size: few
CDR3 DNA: TGTGCCACCAGCCTTACCCGGGACAGGGCCAATGAGCAGTTCTTC
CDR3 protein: CATSLTRDRANEQFF

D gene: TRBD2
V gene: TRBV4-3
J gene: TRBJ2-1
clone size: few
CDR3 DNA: TGCGCCAGCAGCCACAGCGGGAGCTCCTACAATGAGCAGTTCTTC
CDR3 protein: CASSHSGSSYNEQFF

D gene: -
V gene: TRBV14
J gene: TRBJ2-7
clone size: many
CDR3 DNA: TGTGCCAGCAGCCAAGGGACGGTCTACGAGCAGTACTTC
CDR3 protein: CASSQGTVYEQYF

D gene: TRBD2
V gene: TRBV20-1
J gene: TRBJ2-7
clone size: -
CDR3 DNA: TGCAGTGCTAGAAAGCGGGAGGGCCCGCGGGAGCAGTACTTC
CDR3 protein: CSARKREGPREQYF